Each of the 27 T cell receptor beta chains below was sequenced from the same sample in a study of blood T cell repertoires in COVID-19. Libraries were prepared by immunoSEQ multiplex PCR; TCRdb keeps only in-frame clonotypes and omits some of them. This sample has about 150,000 clones, with 83% found just once. Sequenced input: peripheral blood. The receptors derive from a woman aged 55-70 years with COVID-19, enrolled during active disease.

The chain joins TRBV10-1 to TRBJ2-5; tentatively, D is TRBD1 (6 bases). Trimming pared 3 bases from V and 7 bases from J, leaving 6 bases between. The CDR3 has 11 residues. Germline V lookup: CDR1 WNHNN, CDR2 SYGVQD (reference sequence). CDR3 residues: CASSEGGTQYF. The CDR3 DNA reads as TGCGCCAGCAGTGAAGGGGGGACCCAGTACTTC.

The chain recombines TRBV10-3 with TRBJ1-5; 9 nucleotides align to TRBD1. With V trimmed by 10 bases and J by 0 bases, 7 bases remained unmatched. The germline V gene has CDR1 ENHRY and CDR2 SYGVKD. The CDR3 length is 15 residues. The CDR3 coding sequence is TGTGCCACCGGGACAGGGATACTTAGCAATCAGCCCCAGCATTTT. Its translation is CATGTGILSNQPQHF.

V usage is TRBV27 and J usage is TRBJ1-2, with a weak D call TRBD1 (5 bases). The CDR3 runs to 14 residues. The V end lost 3 bases, the J end lost 3 bases, and 11 bases lay between the germline ends. Germline V CDR1 and CDR2: MNHEY, SMNVEV (reference sequence). The CDR3 region has the DNA TGTGCCAGCAGTTTGAAGGGGTCCCACTATGGCTACACCTTC. Translated: CASSLKGSHYGYTF.

This clone turned up a few times. The chain employs TRBV6-5 and TRBJ1-1, with D perhaps matching TRBD1 (5 bases). Per germline, CDR1 MNHEY and CDR2 SVGAGI. This CDR3 spans 15 amino acids. Between the trimmed V and J ends, which lost 0 bases and 1 base, there was a span of 9 bases. The CDR3, as DNA: TGTGCCAGCAGTTACTCGTGGCAGGGGAACACTGAAGCTTTCTTT. It yields the protein CASSYSWQGNTEAFF.

DNA for the CDR3: TGTGCCACCAGTGATCCCTCGAGACGGGACAATGAGCAGTTCTTC. Translated, it gives CATSDPSRRDNEQFF. This rearrangement joins TRBV24-1 to TRBJ2-1; D is ambiguous. V gave up 3 bases and J gave up 5 bases, with 13 bases separating them. The CDR3 has 15 amino acids. CDR1 is KGHDR and CDR2 is SFDVKD in the germline V gene.

This clone has more than one count but fewer than ten. The chain carries TRBV11-2 and TRBJ1-4; 8 bases are shared with TRBD1. Trimming removed 1 base from V and 8 bases from J; junction bases left unmatched: 6. CDR3 length equals 15 residues. Germline-derived CDR1 and CDR2 are SGHAT and FQNNGV. CDR3: CASSLVGTGGEKLFF. The CDR3, as DNA: TGTGCCAGCAGCTTAGTGGGGACAGGCGGGGAAAAACTGTTTTTT.

This chain connects TRBV7-8 to TRBJ1-2; no definite D call. The CDR3 loop spans 12 amino acids. Germline CDR1 SGHVS, CDR2 FQNEAQ. Between the trimmed V and J ends, which lost 2 bases and 1 base, there was a span of 2 bases. The CDR3 DNA follows: TGTGCCAGCAGCTTACATAACTATGGCTACACCTTC. This sequence encodes CASSLHNYGYTF.

The chain recombines TRBV19 with TRBJ1-6; 7 bases align to TRBD1. This CDR3 is 15 amino acids long. J was trimmed by 9 bases and V by 7 bases; bases with no gene match: 12. Germline V CDR1 and CDR2: LNHDA, SQIVND (reference sequence). This chain's CDR3 is CASTPDGTAGSPLHF. The DNA of the CDR3 is TGTGCCAGTACCCCAGACGGGACAGCAGGTTCACCCCTCCACTTT.

V and J are TRBV27 and TRBJ2-2; no definite D call. The V and J ends lost 6 bases and 4 bases respectively, with 6 bases between them. CDR3 length: 12 residues. Germline V gene lookup returns CDR1 MNHEY and CDR2 SMNVEV (reference sequence). The CDR3 DNA reads TGTGCCAGCAGCCTACCCACCGGGGAGCTGTTTTTT. It encodes CASSLPTGELFF.

The V and J genes are TRBV7-9 and TRBJ2-2, with D uncertain. There are 14 residues in the CDR3. The V gene's germline CDR1 is SEHNR and CDR2 FQNEAQ (reference sequence). V lost 3 bases to trimming and J lost 7 bases, with 12 bases between them. This CDR3 is CASSFLGSGGELFF. In DNA, the CDR3 is TGTGCCAGCAGCTTCCTAGGATCTGGCGGGGAGCTGTTTTTT.

This clone was picked up a small number of times. This chain uses TRBV19 with TRBJ2-1; TRBD2 aligns across 7 bases. Losses at the gene ends were 7 bases for V and 7 bases for J; bases not matched to a gene: 16. There are 16 residues in the CDR3. Germline V gene sequence: CDR1 LNHDA, CDR2 SQIVND (reference sequence). The CDR3 loop is CASIGPRLAGANEQFF. CDR3 DNA: TGTGCCAGTATCGGACCCCGACTAGCCGGGGCAAATGAGCAGTTCTTC.

The rearrangement joins TRBV3-1 (or the pseudogene TRBV3-2) to TRBJ1-1; D uncertain. The CDR3 is 13 residues long. The germline CDR1 and CDR2 sequences are LGHDT and YNNKEL (reference sequence). Trimming removed 4 bases from V and 1 base from J, with 7 bases in between. Written as DNA, the CDR3 is TGTGCCAGCAGCCTCGGAGGGAACACTGAAGCTTTCTTT. Protein: CASSLGGNTEAFF.

The rearrangement joins TRBV3-1 (or the pseudogene TRBV3-2) to TRBJ1-2; the D gene is possibly TRBD1 (5 bases). CDR1 is LGHDT and CDR2 is YNNKEL in the germline V gene (reference sequence). With 1 base removed from V and 3 bases from J, the gap between germline ends came to 9 bases. The CDR3 totals 14 residues. CDR3 coding DNA: TGTGCCAGCAGCCAAGGGGGCTGGTACTATGGCTACACCTTC. Translation: CASSQGGWYYGYTF.

This clone has just a few counts. The chain is built from TRBV6-5 and TRBJ1-1, with 7 nucleotides matching TRBD1. The CDR3 spans 15 residues. V dropped 4 bases and J dropped 4; count of bases not matched to a gene: 9. Germline-derived CDR1 and CDR2 are MNHEY and SVGAGI. In DNA form, the CDR3 reads TGTGCCAGCAGTTCCCGGACAGGACTCCCCACTGAAGCTTTCTTT. This translates into CASSSRTGLPTEAFF.

The chain carries TRBV24-1 and TRBJ1-2; a weak D match, TRBD1 (5 bases). Trimming took off 4 bases at V and 12 bases at J, with 14 bases between the two ends. This CDR3 has 12 residues. The germline V gene has CDR1 KGHDR and CDR2 SFDVKD. The CDR3: CATSDPRGEHTF. The CDR3 DNA sequence: TGTGCCACCAGTGACCCCCGGGGGGAGCACACCTTC.

The rearrangement links TRBV12-3 or TRBV12-4 to TRBJ1-5, with 9 bases identical to TRBD1. The CDR3 totals 13 residues. Trimming at V came to 7 bases and at J to 5 bases, leaving 3 bases not matched to a gene. DNA for the CDR3: TGTGCCAGCACCTGGGACAGGGATCAGCCCCAGCATTTT. Amino acids: CASTWDRDQPQHF.

The rearrangement joins TRBV27 to TRBJ2-5; D not resolved. This CDR3 is 14 amino acids long. The V end lost 3 bases, the J end lost 2 bases, and 10 bases lay between the germline ends. Looked up from germline, CDR1 is MNHEY and CDR2 is SMNVEV (reference sequence). The CDR3 sequence: CASSFSQKQETQYF. The CDR3 DNA reads as TGTGCCAGCAGTTTTTCACAGAAACAAGAGACCCAGTACTTC.

The V gene is TRBV2, the J gene TRBJ1-5; D is ambiguous. CDR3 length equals 15 residues. Germline-derived CDR1 and CDR2 are SNHLY and FYNNEI. Deletions cut 0 bases from V and 11 bases from J, with 17 bases between. In DNA, the CDR3 is TGTGCCAGCAGTGAAGCGCGGACCCGTGGAGGAACCCAGCATTTT. Protein sequence: CASSEARTRGGTQHF.

The chain's CDR3 is CASSLLQNYGYTF. CDR3 nucleotide sequence: TGTGCCAGCAGTTTATTACAGAACTATGGCTACACCTTC. The V call is TRBV12-3 or TRBV12-4, the J call TRBJ1-2; D uncertain. This CDR3 region has 13 residues. V lost 2 bases, J lost 2 bases, and 6 bases lay in between.

The chain links TRBV11-2 to TRBJ2-1; 7 positions match TRBD1. Germline CDR1 SGHAT, CDR2 FQNNGV. The CDR3 runs 15 residues. V shed 3 bases and J 7 bases; nucleotides not matched to a gene: 9. CDR3 residues: CASSFATGPWNEQFF. DNA for the CDR3: TGTGCCAGCAGCTTTGCGACAGGGCCCTGGAATGAGCAGTTCTTC.

The J gene is TRBJ2-3, the V gene TRBV18; TRBD2 matches at 7 bases. Trimming took 5 bases from V and 6 from J; bases not matched to a gene: 8. The CDR3 consists of 14 residues. CDR1 and CDR2 (germline): KGHSH, LQKENI. The CDR3 nucleotides read TGTGCCAGCTCAAGACTAGCCTCGGCGGATACGCAGTATTTT. Translation: CASSRLASADTQYF.

The chain is built from TRBV15 and TRBJ1-2; perhaps TRBD1 as D (6 bases). Germline V CDR1 and CDR2: LNHNV, YYDKDF (reference sequence). There are 18 residues in the CDR3. Trimming pared 1 base from V and 4 bases from J, leaving 22 bases between. The CDR3 nucleotides read TGTGCCACCAGCAGAGCGCAGGGGAGTCTCACCGCGGCCTATGGCTACACCTTC. This encodes CATSRAQGSLTAAYGYTF.

This chain connects TRBV7-9 to TRBJ2-7; D is perhaps TRBD2 (7 bases). In germline, CDR1 is SEHNR, CDR2 FQNEAQ (reference sequence). V lost 1 base and J 5 bases, leaving 18 bases between the germline ends. CDR3 length: 16 residues. The CDR3 sequence is CASSLVGGLLRHEQYF. The CDR3, as DNA: TGTGCCAGCAGCTTAGTAGGGGGACTACTCCGGCACGAGCAGTACTTC.

The sample holds one count of this clone. The junction shows a germline mismatch at one end, possibly a read error. The gene calls are TRBV11-2 and TRBJ1-4; a possible D gene is TRBD1 (6 bases). Germline assignment: CDR1 SGHAT and CDR2 FQNNGV. This CDR3 is built from 14 residues. DNA for the CDR3: TGTGCCGGCAGCTATGGACAGTTTGCTGAAAAACTGTTTTTT. Residues: CAGSYGQFAEKLFF.

The J gene is TRBJ2-3, the V gene TRBV7-3; TRBD2 matches at 12 bases. Per germline, CDR1 SGHTA and CDR2 FQGTGA. The trim removed 4 bases at V and 6 bases at J, leaving 8 bases unmatched. The CDR3 spans 16 residues. Here the CDR3 reads CASSWTSGDPMDTQYF. Here the CDR3 DNA reads TGTGCCAGCAGCTGGACTAGCGGGGATCCTATGGATACGCAGTATTTT.

The V and J genes are TRBV6-1 and TRBJ1-1; the match to TRBD1 covers 7 bases. Losses at the gene ends were 3 bases for V and 0 bases for J; bases not matched to a gene: 19. Germline CDR1 MNHNS, CDR2 SASEGT. CDR3 size: 20 residues. CDR3 bases: TGTGCCAGCAGTGACAGAAACCCCGGGACAGTCACACGGGTGAACACTGAAGCTTTCTTT. Protein sequence: CASSDRNPGTVTRVNTEAFF.

The chain joins TRBV9 to TRBJ1-5, with a weak D call TRBD1 (5 bases). This CDR3 spans 15 amino acids. Trimming took 0 bases from V and 3 from J, leaving 10 bases between them. The germline gives CDR1 SGDLS, CDR2 YYNGEE. For the CDR3, the DNA is TGTGCCAGCAGCGTAGCATCAGGGTCCAATCAGCCCCAGCATTTT. Encoded protein: CASSVASGSNQPQHF.